Sequencing of this TCR beta chain was carried out in a study of early T cells in non-severe SARS-CoV-2 infection. Each single cDNA molecule received a unique molecular identifier. TCRdb analysed the 5' RACE reads with MiXCR anew, one entry per CDR3 protein. The sample shows more than 65,000 distinct CDR3 sequences, approximately 15% of them seen only once. Study-level findings and limits: Anti-spike CD8 responses were favored by VDJdb matching, which missed private and CD4 specificities.

This clonotype turned up a few times. Its matching antigen is unknown. Sequences were obtained from whole blood. This receptor was taken from an adult who was a healthcare worker with PCR-confirmed SARS-CoV-2 infection or an uninfected control (not recorded which).

The chain's CDR3 is CASSEDGTAANTGELFF. CDR3 DNA: TGTGCCAGCAGTGAGGACGGGACAGCGGCGAACACCGGGGAGCTGTTTTTT. The chain recombines TRBV6-1 with TRBJ2-2, with 7 bases identical to TRBD1. Trimming took 3 bases from V and 0 from J; bases not matched to a gene: 7. This CDR3 contains 17 residues. Looked up from germline, CDR1 is MNHNS and CDR2 is SASEGT.